This T cell receptor (beta chain) comes out of a study of PD-L1 blockade in urothelial cancer. Overall study context: The authors examined blood 3 weeks (second dose) and 6 weeks after treatment start. T cell content in blood samples showed a median of 141,255.

Each PCR received spiked synthetic TCR analog templates. Using immunoSEQ multiplex PCR, the repertoire was profiled, and TCRdb retains in-frame clones only, with some absent. The sample contains 15,000 to 20,000 clones, about four fifths of which appear only once. As concerns this clone: Its antigen remains unidentified.

Indicated time point: peripheral blood 6 weeks after treatment start. Overall study findings and caveats: Patients with below-median pretreatment blood clonality survived longer.

Sequencing used PBMCs, obtained around atezolizumab (anti-PD-L1) treatment. The sequence was collected from a man in his fifties with urothelial cancer.

This CDR3 reads CASSFYTTGYEQFF. In DNA form, the CDR3 reads TGTGCCAGCAGTTTCTACACGACAGGGTATGAGCAGTTCTTC. The chain recombines TRBV28 with TRBJ2-1; 7 bases agree with TRBD1. The CDR3 covers 14 residues. J lost 8 bases, V lost 3 bases, and 7 bases had no gene match. The germline V gene encodes CDR1 MDHEN and CDR2 SYDVKM. Variable domain in full (rest from reference TRBV28 and TRBJ2-1): DVKVTQSSRYLVKRTGEKVFLECVQDMDHENMFWYRQDPGLGLRLIYFSYDVKMKEKGDIPEGYSVSREKKERFSLILESASTNQTSMYLCASSFYTTGYEQFFGPGTRLTVL.